Below, 6 T cell receptor beta chains from the same sample are listed, as sequenced in a study of T-cell memory formation after mild COVID-19. One entry per CDR3 protein results from TCRdb running MiXCR on the 5' RACE reads. The sample lists about 320,000 distinct CDR3 sequences; 13% to 15% were seen once. The specimen sequenced was PBMCs or a T cell subset sorted from them (not recorded which). These receptors all stem from a man younger than 35 who had mild COVID-19 (a few samples of this study predate the infection). Cell type and time point are not known.

This clonotype turned up a few times. The V and J genes are TRBV5-1 and TRBJ2-3; D gene ambiguous. Germline V gives CDR1 SGHRS, CDR2 YFSETQ. The V and J ends lost 5 bases and 0 bases respectively, with 10 bases between them. The CDR3 sequence is 14 residues long. CDR3 coding DNA: TGCGCCAGCAGGCCCGAGTTTAGCACAGATACGCAGTATTTT. This translates into CASRPEFSTDTQYF.

In this sample, this clonotype turned up a few times. The chain is built from TRBV7-2 and TRBJ1-6; TRBD1 matches 10 bases. V lost 5 bases to trimming and J lost 13 bases; unmatched junction nucleotides: 5. This CDR3 contains 13 residues. Per the germline V gene, CDR1 is SGHTA and CDR2 is FQGNSA. The CDR3: CASSRDRGSPLHF. In nucleotides, the CDR3 is TGTGCCAGCAGCCGGGACAGGGGATCTCCCCTCCACTTT.

This clonotype was seen only a few times. The chain has TRBV7-9 and TRBJ2-2, with TRBD2 matching 10 bases. Germline V CDR1 and CDR2: SEHNR, FQNEAQ (reference sequence). The CDR3 runs 16 residues. The ends lost 2 bases at V and 3 bases at J; junction bases unmatched: 3. Written as DNA, the CDR3 is TGTGCCAGCAGCTTATCGACTAGCGGGTACACCGGGGAGCTGTTTTTT. Amino acids: CASSLSTSGYTGELFF.

The chain carries TRBV6-1 and TRBJ1-1; TRBD1 is a possible D gene (5 bases). Per germline, CDR1 MNHNS and CDR2 SASEGT. CDR3 length equals 14 residues. V lost 2 bases and J lost 3, with 10 bases in between. CDR3 in DNA: TGTGCCAGCAGTGAACCCTTCAGGGACACTGAAGCTTTCTTT. Amino acids: CASSEPFRDTEAFF.

This clonotype was seen a handful of times. The gene calls are TRBV21-1 and TRBJ2-1; TRBD1, the table's D call, lacks a check against the DNA. TRBV21-1 is classified as a pseudogene. The CDR3 extends over 15 amino acids. The CDR3 nucleotides read TGTGCCAGCAGTATCTGTTCCGAGGTCAGCAATGAGCAGTTCTTC. Amino acids: CASSICSEVSNEQFF.

V and J are TRBV6-5 and TRBJ1-2, with D perhaps TRBD1 (6 bases). The CDR3 length is 15 residues. Germline V CDR1 and CDR2: MNHEY, SVGAGI. Trimming cost V 5 bases and J 8 bases, with 21 bases left between them. The DNA for the CDR3 is TGTGCCAGCAGTCCAACAGGGTATCTCATCGACGGCTACACCTTC. It codes for CASSPTGYLIDGYTF.